This T cell receptor (beta chain) appears in the sequencing data of a study of vaccination effects on CD4 cells after COVID-19. General study findings and limits: Clones of infection and vaccine origin contracted markedly late after vaccination. Cross-reaction with common cold coronaviruses was seen in only 1 of 255 vaccine-induced clones from healthy vaccinees. Early timepoints after infection were absent, and convalescent patients were few in the study.

About this clone itself: The target antigen is unknown.

TCRdb's table, derived via immunoSEQ multiplex PCR, lists solely in-frame clones and lacks some. The sample lists roughly 20,000 clones; over 60% were seen once. Pools of viral peptides were used by the ViraFEST assay to expand antigen-specific CD4+ T cells ahead of sequencing. With approximately ten days of culture completed, CD4+ T cells were isolated. Vaccine recipients, nucleocapsid antibody negative, had no prior SARS-CoV-2 infection. IL-2 medium was substituted for half the medium on days 3 and 7. The CDR3 spans 14 residues. Per the germline V gene, CDR1 is SGHNT and CDR2 is YYREEE (reference sequence). The germline V and J ends were trimmed by 4 bases and 3 bases, with 13 bases remaining between them.

This clonotype originated in a human donor who received a COVID-19 vaccine. V gene TRBV5-4 combines with J gene TRBJ1-2; no definite D call. This specimen consisted of CD4+ T cells from PBMCs cultured with HCoV-NL63 spike peptides, obtained before COVID-19 vaccination. The DNA for the CDR3 is TGTGCCAGCAGCCCCACACTCCCTGACTATGGCTACACCTTC. It specifies CASSPTLPDYGYTF. The full variable domain, rest sourced from reference TRBV5-4 and TRBJ1-2, is ETGVTQSPTHLIKTRGQQVTLRCSSQSGHNTVSWYQQALGQGPQFIFQYYREEENGRGNFPPRFSGLQFPNYSSELNVNALELDDSALYLCASSPTLPDYGYTFGSGTRLTVV.